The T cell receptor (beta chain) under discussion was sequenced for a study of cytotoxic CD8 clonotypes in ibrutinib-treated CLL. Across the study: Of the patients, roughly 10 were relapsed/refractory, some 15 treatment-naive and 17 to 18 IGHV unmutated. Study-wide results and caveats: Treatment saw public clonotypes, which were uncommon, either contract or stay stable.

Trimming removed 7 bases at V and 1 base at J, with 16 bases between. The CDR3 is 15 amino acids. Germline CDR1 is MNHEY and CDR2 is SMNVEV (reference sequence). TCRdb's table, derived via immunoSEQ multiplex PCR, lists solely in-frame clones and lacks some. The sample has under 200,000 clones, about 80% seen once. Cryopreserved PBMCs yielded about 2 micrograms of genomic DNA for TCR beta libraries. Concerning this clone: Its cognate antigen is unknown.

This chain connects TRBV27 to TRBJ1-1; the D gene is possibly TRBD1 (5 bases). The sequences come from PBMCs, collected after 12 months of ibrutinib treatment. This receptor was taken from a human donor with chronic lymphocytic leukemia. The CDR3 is CASNQGGVGNTEAFF. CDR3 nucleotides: TGTGCCAGCAACCAAGGAGGGGTGGGGAACACTGAAGCTTTCTTT.